This entry lists 24 T cell receptor beta chains sequenced from one sample in a study of OX40 agonist ivuxolimab in advanced cancers. Assay: immunoSEQ multiplex PCR; the TCRdb copy retains only in-frame clones and omits some. The data hold 71,000 or so clones, with nearly 95% observed a single time. Material: CD4+ or CD8+ T cells sorted from blood, obtained in a trial of the OX40 agonist ivuxolimab. The receptor source for this set is an adult with an advanced solid tumor such as melanoma, head and neck, liver or kidney cancer.

The rearrangement joins TRBV5-6 to TRBJ1-1, with no clear D. This CDR3 has 15 amino acids. Looked up from germline, CDR1 is SGHDT and CDR2 is YYEEEE. V lost 2 bases, J lost 8 bases, and 19 bases lay in between. CDR3 coding DNA: TGTGCCAGCAGCTTAGGATTTGGTCCGGGGATGGAAGCTTTCTTT. Translating gives CASSLGFGPGMEAFF. Looking up the rest from reference TRBV5-6 and TRBJ1-1 gives the full variable domain: DAGVTQSPTHLIKTRGQQVTLRCSPKSGHDTVSWYQQALGQGPQFIFQYYEEEERQRGNFPDRFSGHQFPNYSSELNVNALLLGDSALYLCASSLGFGPGMEAFFGQGTRLTVV.

The gene calls are TRBV4-1 and TRBJ2-2, with no clear D. Germline loops: CDR1 MGHRA, CDR2 YSYEKL. V lost 1 base to trimming and J lost 7 bases, with 10 bases between them. The CDR3 runs to 14 residues. CDR3 bases: TGCGCCAGCAGCCAAGTGCCTGAGTACGGGGAGCTGTTTTTT. Protein: CASSQVPEYGELFF.

The chain combines TRBV9 with TRBJ2-1; 7 positions match TRBD1. In germline, CDR1 is SGDLS, CDR2 YYNGEE. CDR3 size: 14 residues. V was pared by 0 bases and J by 7 bases, with 4 bases of the junction left unmatched. CDR3 sequence reads: CASSVGGGPNEQFF. The CDR3 DNA sequence: TGTGCCAGCAGCGTAGGAGGGGGCCCGAATGAGCAGTTCTTC.

The gene calls are TRBV27 and TRBJ1-2; 8 bases match TRBD1. The germline V gene has CDR1 MNHEY and CDR2 SMNVEV (reference sequence). The CDR3 covers 14 residues. Trimming at V came to 5 bases and at J to 7 bases, leaving 9 bases not matched to a gene. The CDR3 reads CASSPSDRVAGYTF. The CDR3 coding sequence is TGTGCCAGCAGTCCGTCGGACAGGGTGGCTGGCTACACCTTC.

This chain joins TRBV6-5 and TRBJ2-1; D unresolved. The CDR3 spans 12 residues. Per the germline V gene, CDR1 is MNHEY and CDR2 is SVGAGI. Between the trimmed V and J ends, which lost 4 bases and 6 bases, there was a span of 7 bases. The CDR3 sequence is CASSSSGNEQFF. The CDR3, as DNA: TGTGCCAGCAGTTCTAGTGGCAATGAGCAGTTCTTC.

DNA of the CDR3: TGTGCCAGCAGCCAGGGTCTAGGGACTGAAGCTTTCTTT. It codes for CASSQGLGTEAFF. The chain is built from TRBV5-4 and TRBJ1-1; perhaps TRBD1 as D (5 bases). CDR3 length: 13 residues. V lost 4 bases to trimming and J lost 5 bases, with 12 bases between them. The germline CDR1 and CDR2 sequences are SGHNT and YYREEE (reference sequence).

The chain joins TRBV27 to TRBJ2-1, with 12 positions matching TRBD2. The CDR3 has 15 amino acids. The V segment lost 5 bases and the J segment 10 bases; nucleotides outside the gene matches: 9. Germline CDR1 and CDR2: MNHEY and SMNVEV (reference sequence). The DNA for the CDR3 is TGTGCCAGCAGTCCCGCTAGCGGGGGGGCAGGCGAGCAGTTCTTC. Translated: CASSPASGGAGEQFF.

The chain recombines TRBV5-1 with TRBJ1-2; TRBD1 aligns across 9 bases. The CDR3 covers 15 residues. Germline V gives CDR1 SGHRS, CDR2 YFSETQ. V dropped 4 bases and J dropped 4; count of bases not matched to a gene: 8. The CDR3 protein is CASSPWTGASYGYTF. CDR3 sequence (DNA): TGCGCCAGCAGCCCCTGGACAGGGGCCAGCTATGGCTACACCTTC.

The gene calls are TRBV19 and TRBJ1-5; TRBD1 matches at 11 bases. Germline lookup yields CDR1 LNHDA and CDR2 SQIVND (reference sequence). The CDR3 length is 15 residues. The V and J ends lost 2 bases and 6 bases, in that order; junction bases with no gene match: 3. CDR3 nucleotides: TGTGCCAGTAGTATATGGGGACAGGGGGGTCAGCCCCAGCATTTT. Its protein product is CASSIWGQGGQPQHF.

The chain combines TRBV10-3 with TRBJ1-1; D uncertain. Trimming cost V 3 bases and J 4 bases, with 3 bases left between them. This CDR3 has 11 amino acids. Germline V gene sequence: CDR1 ENHRY, CDR2 SYGVKD. The CDR3 region is CAISDGTEAFF. The CDR3 bases are TGTGCCATCAGTGATGGCACTGAAGCTTTCTTT.

The rearrangement joins TRBV5-1 to TRBJ2-7; no clear D gene. Deletions cut 2 bases from V and 1 base from J, with 22 bases between. Germline V gene data show CDR1 as SGHRS and CDR2 as YFSETQ. The CDR3 is 18 amino acids. The CDR3 protein is CASSFGPSDRAGSYEQYF. Written as DNA, the CDR3 is TGCGCCAGCAGCTTTGGGCCCTCCGATAGGGCAGGATCCTACGAGCAGTACTTC.

The chain uses TRBV5-4 and TRBJ2-3; TRBD2 matches 9 bases. Germline loops: CDR1 SGHNT, CDR2 YYREEE (reference sequence). CDR3 length: 14 amino acids. The trim removed 3 bases at V and 8 bases at J, leaving 7 bases unmatched. This chain's CDR3 is CASSSSGGRGTQYF. The CDR3 DNA reads TGTGCCAGCAGCTCAAGCGGGGGGAGAGGTACGCAGTATTTT. Using reference TRBV5-4 and TRBJ2-3 for the parts outside the CDR3, the full variable domain is ETGVTQSPTHLIKTRGQQVTLRCSSQSGHNTVSWYQQALGQGPQFIFQYYREEENGRGNFPPRFSGLQFPNYSSELNVNALELDDSALYLCASSSSGGRGTQYFGPGTRLTVL.

The J gene is TRBJ2-1, the V gene TRBV14; TRBD2 aligns across 14 bases. This CDR3 spans 17 amino acids. V lost 0 bases and J lost 7; bases outside the gene matches: 5. In germline, CDR1 is SGHDN, CDR2 FVKESK. The CDR3 sequence: CASSQDLGLAGGNEQFF. In DNA form, the CDR3 reads TGTGCCAGCAGCCAAGATCTTGGACTAGCGGGGGGTAATGAGCAGTTCTTC.

The rearrangement joins TRBV21-1 to TRBJ2-1; the table's D call, TRBD2, was not checked against the DNA. TRBV21-1 is annotated as a pseudogene. CDR3 size: 15 residues. The CDR3 loop reads CASSKQSGRAGEQFF. CDR3 nucleotide sequence: TGTGCCAGCAGCAAACAAAGCGGGAGGGCCGGTGAGCAGTTCTTC.

The chain is built from TRBV4-1 and TRBJ1-3, with D unclear. Germline V gene data show CDR1 as MGHRA and CDR2 as YSYEKL. Trimming took 2 bases from V and 2 from J, leaving 10 bases between them. The CDR3 spans 15 residues. As DNA, the CDR3 is TGCGCCAGCAGCCAACAACAGCGGACTGGAAACACCATATATTTT. Protein sequence: CASSQQQRTGNTIYF.

The rearrangement links TRBV5-1 to TRBJ1-2, with D hard to call. Trimming removed 4 bases from V and 6 bases from J, with 13 bases in between. Germline V gives CDR1 SGHRS, CDR2 YFSETQ. The CDR3 runs to 13 residues. This chain's CDR3 is CASSPPGIDGYTF. The CDR3 DNA sequence: TGCGCCAGCAGCCCCCCGGGAATAGATGGCTACACCTTC.

CDR3 sequence: CAWSAGRGVNEQFF. Written as DNA, the CDR3 is TGTGCCTGGAGTGCTGGGAGGGGGGTCAATGAGCAGTTCTTC. This chain connects TRBV30 to TRBJ2-1; possible D gene TRBD2, 7 bases. Germline V gene lookup returns CDR1 GTSNPN and CDR2 SVGIG (reference sequence). Between the trimmed V and J ends, which lost 1 base and 6 bases, there was a span of 13 bases. The CDR3 has 14 amino acids.

The CDR3 region has the DNA TGTGCCAGCAGCTTAAGGGAGGGCCTACACGAGCAGTACTTC. The encoded protein is CASSLREGLHEQYF. This chain connects TRBV13 to TRBJ2-7; 7 bases match TRBD2. V lost 2 bases and J lost 5; bases outside the gene matches: 6. The CDR3 has 14 amino acids. Per the germline V gene, CDR1 is PRHDT and CDR2 is FYEKMQ (reference sequence).

The chain links TRBV29-1 to TRBJ1-2, with D possibly TRBD1 on 5 matching bases. This CDR3 has 12 amino acids. The ends were cut back, 6 bases at V and 7 bases at J, with 15 bases in the middle. The germline V gene has CDR1 SQVTM and CDR2 ANQGSEA. CDR3 loop: CSVIDRAGGYTF. CDR3 nucleotide sequence: TGCAGCGTCATCGACAGAGCTGGTGGCTACACCTTC.

This chain connects TRBV10-2 to TRBJ2-1; D perhaps matches TRBD2 (7 bases). The CDR3 runs 13 residues. Germline CDR1 and CDR2: WSHSY and SAAADI. The V and J ends lost 6 bases and 7 bases respectively, with 13 bases between them. In nucleotides, the CDR3 is TGCGCCAGCAGCGGGGGGCAGGGGAATGAGCAGTTCTTC. It specifies CASSGGQGNEQFF.

The chain couples TRBV19 to TRBJ2-1; 10 nucleotides line up with TRBD2. CDR3 size: 16 residues. The V segment lost 4 bases and the J segment 1 base; nucleotides outside the gene matches: 4. Germline V gives CDR1 LNHDA, CDR2 SQIVND (reference sequence). The CDR3 DNA reads as TGTGCCAGTAGTACCTTAGCGGGGGGTTCCTACAATGAGCAGTTCTTC. Residues: CASSTLAGGSYNEQFF. The full variable domain, completed using reference TRBV19 and TRBJ2-1, is DGGITQSPKYLFRKEGQNVTLSCEQNLNHDAMYWYRQDPGQGLRLIYYSQIVNDFQKGDIAEGYSVSREKKESFPLTVTSAQKNPTAFYLCASSTLAGGSYNEQFFGPGTRLTVL.

The genes are TRBV5-6 and TRBJ1-5, with TRBD1 matching over 10 bases. The CDR3 is 15 amino acids. The germline CDR1 and CDR2 sequences are SGHDT and YYEEEE. V was clipped by 4 bases and J by 6 bases; unmatched bases: 7. This CDR3 reads CASSPGQGWVQPQHF. The CDR3 DNA reads as TGTGCCAGCAGCCCGGGACAGGGGTGGGTTCAGCCCCAGCATTTT.

The V gene is TRBV30, the J gene TRBJ2-1, with TRBD2 as a possible D gene (6 bases). Germline V CDR1 and CDR2: GTSNPN, SVGIG (reference sequence). V dropped 0 bases and J dropped 4 bases, with 7 bases sitting between them. The CDR3 loop spans 13 amino acids. The CDR3 here is CAWSVGTYNEQFF. DNA for the CDR3: TGTGCCTGGAGTGTAGGGACTTACAATGAGCAGTTCTTC.

The chain carries TRBV9 and TRBJ1-5; D uncertain. V was trimmed by 4 bases and J by 3 bases, leaving 20 bases between them. This CDR3 has 17 amino acids. The germline CDR1 and CDR2 sequences are SGDLS and YYNGEE. The CDR3 nucleotides read TGTGCCAGCAGCCCCAGAGACGGTCCTGCCGTCAATCAGCCCCAGCATTTT. This sequence encodes CASSPRDGPAVNQPQHF.